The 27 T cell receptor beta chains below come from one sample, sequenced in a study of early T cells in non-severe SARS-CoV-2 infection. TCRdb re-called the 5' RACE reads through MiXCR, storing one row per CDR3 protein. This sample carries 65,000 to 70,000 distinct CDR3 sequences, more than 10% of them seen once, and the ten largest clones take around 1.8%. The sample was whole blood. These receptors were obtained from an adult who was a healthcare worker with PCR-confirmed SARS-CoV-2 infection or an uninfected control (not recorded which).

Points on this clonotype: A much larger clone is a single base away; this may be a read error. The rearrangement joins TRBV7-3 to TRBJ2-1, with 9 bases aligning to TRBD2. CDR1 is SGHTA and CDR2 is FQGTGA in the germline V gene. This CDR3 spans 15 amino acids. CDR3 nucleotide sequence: TGTGTCAGCAGCCCAAGGTCCGGGACTAGCAGTGAGCAGTTCTTC. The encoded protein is CVSSPRSGTSSEQFF.

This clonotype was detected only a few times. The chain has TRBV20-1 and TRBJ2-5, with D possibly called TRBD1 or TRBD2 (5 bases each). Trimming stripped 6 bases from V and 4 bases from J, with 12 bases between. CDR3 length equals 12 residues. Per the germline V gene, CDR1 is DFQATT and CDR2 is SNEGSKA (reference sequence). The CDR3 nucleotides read TGCAGTGCCAATCGGGGACGAGAGACCCAGTACTTC. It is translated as CSANRGRETQYF.

The CDR3 sequence is CAISGVAGASNEQFF. CDR3 DNA: TGTGCCATCAGTGGGGTAGCGGGGGCATCCAATGAGCAGTTCTTC. The chain links TRBV10-3 to TRBJ2-1; 9 bases line up with TRBD2. Germline CDR1 and CDR2: ENHRY and SYGVKD. The CDR3 is 15 residues long. Trimming took 4 bases from V and 6 from J; bases not matched to a gene: 7.

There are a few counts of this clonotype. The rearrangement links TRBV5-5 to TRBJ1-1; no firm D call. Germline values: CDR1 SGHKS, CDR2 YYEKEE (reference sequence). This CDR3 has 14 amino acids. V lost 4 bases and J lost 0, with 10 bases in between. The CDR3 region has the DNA TGTGCCAGCAGCCCTGACCCCATGAACACTGAAGCTTTCTTT. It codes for CASSPDPMNTEAFF.

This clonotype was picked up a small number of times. The CDR3 loop reads CASSTGSFNYGYTF. The DNA of the CDR3 is TGTGCCAGCTCGACAGGCTCCTTCAACTATGGCTACACCTTC. This rearrangement joins TRBV2 to TRBJ1-2; tentative D call: TRBD1 (6 bases). This CDR3 comprises 14 residues. Trimming removed 8 bases from V and 2 bases from J, with 15 bases in between. Germline assignment: CDR1 SNHLY and CDR2 FYNNEI.

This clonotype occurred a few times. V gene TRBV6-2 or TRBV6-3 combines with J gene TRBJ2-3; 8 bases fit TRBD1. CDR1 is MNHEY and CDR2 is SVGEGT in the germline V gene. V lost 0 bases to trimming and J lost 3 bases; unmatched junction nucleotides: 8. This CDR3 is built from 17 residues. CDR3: CASSYSIRDRKTDTQYF. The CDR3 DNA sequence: TGTGCCAGCAGTTACTCGATAAGGGACAGGAAGACAGATACGCAGTATTTT.

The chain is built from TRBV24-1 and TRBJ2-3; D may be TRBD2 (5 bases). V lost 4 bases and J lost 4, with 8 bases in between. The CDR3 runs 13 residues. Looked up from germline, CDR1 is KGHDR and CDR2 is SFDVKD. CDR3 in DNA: TGTGCCACCAGTGAGACCGGGGCAGATACGCAGTATTTT. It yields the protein CATSETGADTQYF.

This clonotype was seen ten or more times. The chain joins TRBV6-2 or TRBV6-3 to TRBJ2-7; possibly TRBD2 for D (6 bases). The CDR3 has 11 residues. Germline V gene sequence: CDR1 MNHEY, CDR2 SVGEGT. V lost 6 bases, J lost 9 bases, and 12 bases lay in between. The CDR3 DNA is TGTGCCAGCAGCTGGGGGGTCCGGCAGTACTTC. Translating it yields CASSWGVRQYF.

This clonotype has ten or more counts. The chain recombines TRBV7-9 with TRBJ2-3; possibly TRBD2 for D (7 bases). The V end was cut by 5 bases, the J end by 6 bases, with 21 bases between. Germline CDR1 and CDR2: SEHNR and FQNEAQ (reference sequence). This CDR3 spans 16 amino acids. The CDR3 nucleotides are TGTGCCAGCAGCCCAAGGGGCGGGGGCCCACACGATACGCAGTATTTT. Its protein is CASSPRGGGPHDTQYF.

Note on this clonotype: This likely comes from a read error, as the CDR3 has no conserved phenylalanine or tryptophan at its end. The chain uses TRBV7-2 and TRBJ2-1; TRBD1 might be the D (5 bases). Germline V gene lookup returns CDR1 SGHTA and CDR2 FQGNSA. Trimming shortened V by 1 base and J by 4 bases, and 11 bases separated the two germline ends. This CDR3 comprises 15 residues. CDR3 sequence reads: CASSLVHSGYNEQFY. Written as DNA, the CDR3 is TGTGCCAGCAGCTTAGTTCATTCAGGGTACAATGAGCAGTTCTAC.

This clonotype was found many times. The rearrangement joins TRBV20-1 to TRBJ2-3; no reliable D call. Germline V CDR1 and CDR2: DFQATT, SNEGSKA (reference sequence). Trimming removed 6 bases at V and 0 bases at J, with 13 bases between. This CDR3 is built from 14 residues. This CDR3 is CSARARQSTDTQYF. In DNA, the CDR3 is TGCAGTGCGCGCGCGAGACAAAGCACAGATACGCAGTATTTT.

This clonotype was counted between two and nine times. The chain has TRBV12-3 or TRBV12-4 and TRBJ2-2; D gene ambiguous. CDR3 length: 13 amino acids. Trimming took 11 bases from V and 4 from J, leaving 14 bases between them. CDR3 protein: CAPPPQITGELFF. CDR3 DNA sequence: TGTGCCCCCCCCCCGCAGATCACCGGGGAGCTGTTTTTT.

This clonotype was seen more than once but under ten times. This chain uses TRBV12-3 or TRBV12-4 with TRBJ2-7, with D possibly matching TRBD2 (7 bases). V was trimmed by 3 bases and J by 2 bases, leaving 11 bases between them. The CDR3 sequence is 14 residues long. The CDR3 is CASSFRGGAYEQYF. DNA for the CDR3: TGTGCCAGCAGTTTTCGCGGGGGCGCCTACGAGCAGTACTTC.

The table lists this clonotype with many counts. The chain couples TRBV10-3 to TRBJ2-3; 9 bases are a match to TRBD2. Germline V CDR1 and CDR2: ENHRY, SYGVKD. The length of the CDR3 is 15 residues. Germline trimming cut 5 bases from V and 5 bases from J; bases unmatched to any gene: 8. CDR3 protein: CAISKTGTSLDTQYF. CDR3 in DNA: TGTGCCATCAGTAAAACCGGGACTAGCCTAGATACGCAGTATTTT.

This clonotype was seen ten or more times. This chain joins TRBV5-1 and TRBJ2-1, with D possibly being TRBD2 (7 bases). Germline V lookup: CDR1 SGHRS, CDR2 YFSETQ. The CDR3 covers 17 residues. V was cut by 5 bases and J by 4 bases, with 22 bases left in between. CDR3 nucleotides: TGCGCCAGCAGAGCCGTGGCGGGGGCCTTAATTTACAATGAGCAGTTCTTC. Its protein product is CASRAVAGALIYNEQFF.

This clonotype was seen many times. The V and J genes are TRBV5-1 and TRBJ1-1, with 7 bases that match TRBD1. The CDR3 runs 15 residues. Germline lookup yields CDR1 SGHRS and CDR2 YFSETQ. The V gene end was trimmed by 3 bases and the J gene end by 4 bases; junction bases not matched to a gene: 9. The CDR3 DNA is TGCGCCAGCAGCTCGATGACAGGGATGGGCACTGAAGCTTTCTTT. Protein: CASSSMTGMGTEAFF.

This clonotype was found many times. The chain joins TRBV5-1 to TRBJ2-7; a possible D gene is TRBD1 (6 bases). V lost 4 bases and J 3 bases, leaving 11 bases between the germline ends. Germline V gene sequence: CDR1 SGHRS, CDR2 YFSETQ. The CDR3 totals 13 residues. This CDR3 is CASSATGYYEQYF. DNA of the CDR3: TGCGCCAGCAGCGCCACAGGGTACTACGAGCAGTACTTC. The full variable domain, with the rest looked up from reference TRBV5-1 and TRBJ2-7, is KAGVTQTPRYLIKTRGQQVTLSCSPISGHRSVSWYQQTPGQGLQFLFEYFSETQRNKGNFPGRFSGRQFSNSRSEMNVSTLELGDSALYLCASSATGYYEQYFGPGTRLTVT.

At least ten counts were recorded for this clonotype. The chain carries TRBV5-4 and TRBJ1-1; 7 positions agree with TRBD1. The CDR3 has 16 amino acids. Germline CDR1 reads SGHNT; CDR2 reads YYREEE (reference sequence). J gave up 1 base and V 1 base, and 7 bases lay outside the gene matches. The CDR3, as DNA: TGTGCCAGCAGCTTGAACAGGGGAGGCGGGAACACTGAAGCTTTCTTT. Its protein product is CASSLNRGGGNTEAFF. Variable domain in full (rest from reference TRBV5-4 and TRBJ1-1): ETGVTQSPTHLIKTRGQQVTLRCSSQSGHNTVSWYQQALGQGPQFIFQYYREEENGRGNFPPRFSGLQFPNYSSELNVNALELDDSALYLCASSLNRGGGNTEAFFGQGTRLTVV.

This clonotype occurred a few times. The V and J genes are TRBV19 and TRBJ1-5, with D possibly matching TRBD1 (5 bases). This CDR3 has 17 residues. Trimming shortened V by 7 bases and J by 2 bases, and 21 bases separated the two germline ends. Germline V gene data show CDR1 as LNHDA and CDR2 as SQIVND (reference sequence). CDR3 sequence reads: CASIPSQRGRGNQPQHF. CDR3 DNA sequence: TGTGCCAGTATTCCTAGCCAAAGGGGAAGGGGCAATCAGCCCCAGCATTTT.

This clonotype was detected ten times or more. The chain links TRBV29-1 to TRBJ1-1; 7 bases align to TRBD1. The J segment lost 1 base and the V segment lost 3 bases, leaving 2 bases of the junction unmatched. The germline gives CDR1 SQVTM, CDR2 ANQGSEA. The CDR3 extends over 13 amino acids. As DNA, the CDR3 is TGCAGCGTTGACAGGGGGGAGAACACTGAAGCTTTCTTT. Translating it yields CSVDRGENTEAFF.

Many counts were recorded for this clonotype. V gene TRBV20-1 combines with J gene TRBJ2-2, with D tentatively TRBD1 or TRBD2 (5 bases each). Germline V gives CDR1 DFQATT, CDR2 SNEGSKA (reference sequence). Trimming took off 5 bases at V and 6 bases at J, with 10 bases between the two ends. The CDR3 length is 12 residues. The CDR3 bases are TGCAGTGCTCTTGAGGGACCCGGGGAGCTGTTTTTT. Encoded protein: CSALEGPGELFF.

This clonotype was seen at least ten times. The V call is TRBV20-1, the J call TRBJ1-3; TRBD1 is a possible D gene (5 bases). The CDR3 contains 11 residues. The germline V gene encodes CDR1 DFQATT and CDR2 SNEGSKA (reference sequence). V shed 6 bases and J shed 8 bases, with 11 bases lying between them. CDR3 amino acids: CSAHGGHTIYF. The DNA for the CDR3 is TGCAGTGCCCACGGGGGTCACACCATATATTTT.

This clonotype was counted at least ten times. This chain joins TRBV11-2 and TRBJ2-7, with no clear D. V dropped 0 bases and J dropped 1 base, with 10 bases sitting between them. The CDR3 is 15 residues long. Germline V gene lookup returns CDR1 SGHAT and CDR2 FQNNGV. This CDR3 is CASSLDGLGSYEQYF. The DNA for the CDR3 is TGTGCCAGCAGCTTAGACGGGTTGGGGTCCTACGAGCAGTACTTC.

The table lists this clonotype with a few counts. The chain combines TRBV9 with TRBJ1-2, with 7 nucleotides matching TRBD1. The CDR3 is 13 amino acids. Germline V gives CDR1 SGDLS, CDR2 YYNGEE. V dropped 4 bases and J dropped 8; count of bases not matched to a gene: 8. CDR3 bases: TGTGCCAGCAGCAAACACAGGGGAGGCGGCTACACCTTC. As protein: CASSKHRGGGYTF.

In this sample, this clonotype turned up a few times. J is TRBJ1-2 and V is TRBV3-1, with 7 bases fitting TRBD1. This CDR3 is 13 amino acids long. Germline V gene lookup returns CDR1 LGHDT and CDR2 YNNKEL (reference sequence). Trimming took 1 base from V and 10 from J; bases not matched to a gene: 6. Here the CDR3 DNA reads TGTGCCAGCAGCCAAGTTAAAGACAGGGCCTACACCTTC. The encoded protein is CASSQVKDRAYTF.

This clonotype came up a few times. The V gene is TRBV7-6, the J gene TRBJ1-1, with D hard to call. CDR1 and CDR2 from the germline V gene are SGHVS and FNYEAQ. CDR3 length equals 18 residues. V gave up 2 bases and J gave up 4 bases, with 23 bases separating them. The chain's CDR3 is CASSLYIGRGSEGTEAFF. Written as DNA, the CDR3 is TGTGCCAGCAGCTTATATATTGGGCGCGGATCGGAGGGCACTGAAGCTTTCTTT. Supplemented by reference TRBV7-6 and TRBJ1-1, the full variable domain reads GAGVSQSPRYKVTKRGQDVALRCDPISGHVSLYWYRQALGQGPEFLTYFNYEAQQDKSGLPNDRFSAERPEGSISTLTIQRTEQRDSAMYRCASSLYIGRGSEGTEAFFGQGTRLTVV.

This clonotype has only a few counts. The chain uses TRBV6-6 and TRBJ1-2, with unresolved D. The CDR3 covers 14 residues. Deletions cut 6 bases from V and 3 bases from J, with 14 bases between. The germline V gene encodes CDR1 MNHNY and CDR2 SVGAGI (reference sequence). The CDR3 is CASSVKLMHYGYTF. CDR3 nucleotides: TGTGCCAGCAGCGTCAAACTTATGCACTATGGCTACACCTTC.